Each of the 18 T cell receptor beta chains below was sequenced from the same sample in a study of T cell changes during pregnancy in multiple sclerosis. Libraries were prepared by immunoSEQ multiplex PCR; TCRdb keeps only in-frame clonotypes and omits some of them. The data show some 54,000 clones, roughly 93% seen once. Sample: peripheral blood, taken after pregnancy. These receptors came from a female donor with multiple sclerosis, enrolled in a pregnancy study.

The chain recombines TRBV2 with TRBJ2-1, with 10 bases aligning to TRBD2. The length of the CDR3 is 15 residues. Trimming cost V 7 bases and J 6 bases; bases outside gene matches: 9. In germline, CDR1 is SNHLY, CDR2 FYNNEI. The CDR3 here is CASMPTSGPGNEQFF. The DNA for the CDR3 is TGTGCCAGCATGCCGACTAGCGGGCCTGGCAATGAGCAGTTCTTC.

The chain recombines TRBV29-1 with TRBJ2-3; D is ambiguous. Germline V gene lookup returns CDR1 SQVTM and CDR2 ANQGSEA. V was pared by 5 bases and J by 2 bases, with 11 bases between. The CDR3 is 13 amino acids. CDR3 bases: TGCAGCGTTATAGCTATAACCACAGATACGCAGTATTTT. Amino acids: CSVIAITTDTQYF.

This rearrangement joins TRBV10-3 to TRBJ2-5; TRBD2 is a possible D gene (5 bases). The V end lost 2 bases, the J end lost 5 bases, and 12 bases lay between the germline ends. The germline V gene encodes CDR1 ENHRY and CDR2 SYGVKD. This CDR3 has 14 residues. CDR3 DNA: TGTGCCATCAGTGAGCTGCTGGGCGGGGAGACCCAGTACTTC. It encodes CAISELLGGETQYF.

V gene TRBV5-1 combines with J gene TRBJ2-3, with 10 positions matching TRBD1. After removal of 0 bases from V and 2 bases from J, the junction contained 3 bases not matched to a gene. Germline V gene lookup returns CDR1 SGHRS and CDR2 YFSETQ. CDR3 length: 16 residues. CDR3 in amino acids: CASSLGDRGTTDTQYF. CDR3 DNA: TGCGCCAGCAGCTTGGGGGACAGGGGTACCACAGATACGCAGTATTTT. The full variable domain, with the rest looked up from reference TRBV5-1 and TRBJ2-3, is KAGVTQTPRYLIKTRGQQVTLSCSPISGHRSVSWYQQTPGQGLQFLFEYFSETQRNKGNFPGRFSGRQFSNSRSEMNVSTLELGDSALYLCASSLGDRGTTDTQYFGPGTRLTVL.

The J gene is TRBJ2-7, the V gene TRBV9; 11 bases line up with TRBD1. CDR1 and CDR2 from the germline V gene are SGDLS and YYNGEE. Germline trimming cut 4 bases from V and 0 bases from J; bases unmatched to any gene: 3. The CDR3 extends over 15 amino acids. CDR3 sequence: CASSYGTGGSYEQYF. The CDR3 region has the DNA TGTGCCAGCAGCTACGGGACAGGGGGCTCCTACGAGCAGTACTTC.

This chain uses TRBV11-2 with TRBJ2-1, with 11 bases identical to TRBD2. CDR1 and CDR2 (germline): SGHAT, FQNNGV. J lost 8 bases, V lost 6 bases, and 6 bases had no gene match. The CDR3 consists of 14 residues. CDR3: CASSSSGRWDEQFF. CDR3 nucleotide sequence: TGTGCCAGCAGTTCTAGCGGGAGGTGGGATGAGCAGTTCTTC.

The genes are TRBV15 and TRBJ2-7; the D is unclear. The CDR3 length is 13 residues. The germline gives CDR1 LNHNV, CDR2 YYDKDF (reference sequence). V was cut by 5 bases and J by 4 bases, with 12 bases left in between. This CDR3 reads CATSFDSPYEQYF. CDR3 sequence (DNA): TGTGCCACCAGCTTCGATAGCCCTTACGAGCAGTACTTC.

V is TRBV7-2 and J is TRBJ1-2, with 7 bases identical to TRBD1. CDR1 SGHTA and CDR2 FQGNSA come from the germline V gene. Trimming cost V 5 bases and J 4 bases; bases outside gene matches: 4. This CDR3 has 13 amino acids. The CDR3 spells CASSRGTVYGYTF. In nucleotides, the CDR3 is TGTGCCAGCAGCCGAGGGACAGTCTATGGCTACACCTTC.

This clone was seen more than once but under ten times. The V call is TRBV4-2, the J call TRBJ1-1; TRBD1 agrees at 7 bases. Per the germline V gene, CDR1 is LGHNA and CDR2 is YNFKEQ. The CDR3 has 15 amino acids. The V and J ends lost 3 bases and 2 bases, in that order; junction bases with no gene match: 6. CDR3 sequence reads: CASSQDNRGNTEAFF. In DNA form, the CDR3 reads TGTGCCAGCAGCCAGGATAACAGGGGTAACACTGAAGCTTTCTTT.

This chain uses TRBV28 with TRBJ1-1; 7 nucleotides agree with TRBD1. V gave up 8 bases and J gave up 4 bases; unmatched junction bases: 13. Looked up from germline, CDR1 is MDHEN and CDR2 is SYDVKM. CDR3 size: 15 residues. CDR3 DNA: TGTGCCAGCGTTAAGGGTGTGACAGGGAGCACTGAAGCTTTCTTT. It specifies CASVKGVTGSTEAFF.

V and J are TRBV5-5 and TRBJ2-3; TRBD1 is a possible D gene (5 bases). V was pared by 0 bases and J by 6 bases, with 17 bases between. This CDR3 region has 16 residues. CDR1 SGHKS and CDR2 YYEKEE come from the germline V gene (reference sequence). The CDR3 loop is CASSLGRVRFMDTQYF. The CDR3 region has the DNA TGTGCCAGCAGCTTGGGCAGGGTACGATTTATGGATACGCAGTATTTT.

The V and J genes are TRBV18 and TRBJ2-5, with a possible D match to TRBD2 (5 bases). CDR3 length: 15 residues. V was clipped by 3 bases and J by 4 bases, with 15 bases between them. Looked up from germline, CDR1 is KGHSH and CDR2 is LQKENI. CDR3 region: CASSPMDFIGETQYF. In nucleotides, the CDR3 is TGTGCCAGCTCACCGATGGACTTTATTGGAGAGACCCAGTACTTC.

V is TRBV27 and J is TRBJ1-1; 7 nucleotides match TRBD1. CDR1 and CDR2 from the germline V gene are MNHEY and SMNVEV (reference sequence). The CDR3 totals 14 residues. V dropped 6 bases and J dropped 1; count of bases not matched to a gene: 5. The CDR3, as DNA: TGTGCCAGCAGCCCCAGGGGGACGAACACTGAAGCTTTCTTT. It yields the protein CASSPRGTNTEAFF.

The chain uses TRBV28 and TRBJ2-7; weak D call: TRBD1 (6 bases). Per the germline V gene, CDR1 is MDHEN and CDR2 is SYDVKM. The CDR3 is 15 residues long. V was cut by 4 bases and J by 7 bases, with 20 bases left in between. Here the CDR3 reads CASSSTGTGWGEQYF. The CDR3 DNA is TGTGCCAGCAGTTCTACAGGGACCGGATGGGGGGAGCAGTACTTC.

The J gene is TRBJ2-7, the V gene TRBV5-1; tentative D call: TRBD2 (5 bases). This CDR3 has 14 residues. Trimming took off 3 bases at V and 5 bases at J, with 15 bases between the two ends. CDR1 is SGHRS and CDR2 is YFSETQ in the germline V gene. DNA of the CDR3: TGCGCCAGCAGCTCCGCGATTCTCGGGGACGAGCAGTACTTC. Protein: CASSSAILGDEQYF.

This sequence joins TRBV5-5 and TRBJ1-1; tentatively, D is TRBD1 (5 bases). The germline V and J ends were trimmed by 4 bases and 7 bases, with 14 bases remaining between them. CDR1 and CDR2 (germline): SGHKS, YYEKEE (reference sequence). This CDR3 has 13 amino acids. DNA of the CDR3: TGTGCCAGCAGCGGCGGGACTCAGGATGAAGCTTTCTTT. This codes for CASSGGTQDEAFF.

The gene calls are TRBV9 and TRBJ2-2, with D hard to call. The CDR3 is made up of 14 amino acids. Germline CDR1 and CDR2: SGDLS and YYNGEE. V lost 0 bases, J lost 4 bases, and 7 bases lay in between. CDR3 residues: CASSVASSTGELFF. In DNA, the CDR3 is TGTGCCAGCAGCGTAGCGAGTTCCACCGGGGAGCTGTTTTTT. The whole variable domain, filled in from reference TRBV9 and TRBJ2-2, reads DSGVTQTPKHLITATGQRVTLRCSPRSGDLSVYWYQQSLDQGLQFLIQYYNGEERAKGNILERFSAQQFPDLHSELNLSSLELGDSALYFCASSVASSTGELFFGEGSRLTVL.

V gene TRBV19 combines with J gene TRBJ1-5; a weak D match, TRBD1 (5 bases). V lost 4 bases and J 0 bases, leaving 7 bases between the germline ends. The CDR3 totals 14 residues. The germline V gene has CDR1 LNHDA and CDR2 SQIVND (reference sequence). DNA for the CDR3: TGTGCCAGTAGTACAGGGCCTAGCAATCAGCCCCAGCATTTT. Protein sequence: CASSTGPSNQPQHF.